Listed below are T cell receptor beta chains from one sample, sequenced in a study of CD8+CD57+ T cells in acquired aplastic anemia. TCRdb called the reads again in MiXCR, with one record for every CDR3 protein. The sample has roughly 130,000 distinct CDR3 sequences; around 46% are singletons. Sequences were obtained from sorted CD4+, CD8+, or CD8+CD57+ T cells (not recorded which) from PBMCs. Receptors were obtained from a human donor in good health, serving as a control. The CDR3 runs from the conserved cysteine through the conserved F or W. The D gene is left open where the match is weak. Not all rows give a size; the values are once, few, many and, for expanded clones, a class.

cdr3_aa: CATRSGGYTGELFF; cdr3_nt: TGTGCCACTCGCTCGGGGGGTTACACCGGGGAGCTGTTTTTT; j_call: TRBJ2-2; clone_size: -; v_call: TRBV15; d_call: TRBD2
cdr3_aa: CASSFALAGSEQYF; cdr3_nt: TGTGCCAGCAGCTTCGCCCTAGCGGGGAGCGAGCAGTACTTC; j_call: TRBJ2-7; clone_size: -; v_call: TRBV7-9; d_call: TRBD2
cdr3_aa: CASPATDRYEQYF; cdr3_nt: TGTGCCAGCCCCGCGACGGACAGATACGAGCAGTACTTC; j_call: TRBJ2-7; clone_size: -; v_call: TRBV7-2; d_call: -
cdr3_aa: CASSEGTSTDTQYF; cdr3_nt: TGTGCCAGCAGCGAAGGTACTAGCACAGATACGCAGTATTTT; j_call: TRBJ2-3; clone_size: once; v_call: TRBV7-8; d_call: -
cdr3_aa: CASSLRSLGDTQYF; cdr3_nt: TGTGCCAGCAGCCTGCGCTCGCTAGGGGATACGCAGTATTTT; j_call: TRBJ2-3; clone_size: -; v_call: TRBV11-3; d_call: -
cdr3_aa: CASSGLYEQFF; cdr3_nt: TGTGCCAGCAGCGGGTTGTATGAGCAGTTCTTC; j_call: TRBJ2-1; clone_size: -; v_call: TRBV7-3; d_call: -
cdr3_aa: CASSLNPGSLVYQETQYF; cdr3_nt: TGTGCCAGCAGCTTAAACCCTGGATCACTCGTCTATCAAGAGACCCAGTACTTC; j_call: TRBJ2-5; clone_size: few; v_call: TRBV7-6; d_call: -
cdr3_aa: CASSIGVGSPLHF; cdr3_nt: TGTGCCAGTAGTATTGGGGTTGGTTCACCCCTCCACTTT; j_call: TRBJ1-6; clone_size: few; v_call: TRBV19; d_call: -
cdr3_aa: CASSEQGGPYF; cdr3_nt: TGTGCCAGCAGTGAACAGGGAGGCCCGTACTTC; j_call: TRBJ2-7; clone_size: once; v_call: TRBV2; d_call: -
cdr3_aa: CSAEQEGVEQYF; cdr3_nt: TGCAGCGCCGAGCAAGAGGGGGTCGAGCAGTACTTC; j_call: TRBJ2-7; clone_size: -; v_call: TRBV29-1; d_call: -
cdr3_aa: CASSIIQDTEAFF; cdr3_nt: TGTGCCAGTAGTATAATACAGGACACTGAAGCTTTCTTT; j_call: TRBJ1-1; clone_size: many; v_call: TRBV19; d_call: -
cdr3_aa: CASSGTSGRMENEQFF; cdr3_nt: TGTGCCAGTAGTGGGACTAGCGGGAGGATGGAAAATGAGCAGTTCTTC; j_call: TRBJ2-1; clone_size: -; v_call: TRBV19; d_call: TRBD2
cdr3_aa: CASSFRQSYGYTF; cdr3_nt: TGTGCCAGCAGTTTTCGACAGAGCTATGGCTACACCTTC; j_call: TRBJ1-2; clone_size: once; v_call: TRBV12-3/TRBV12-4; d_call: -
cdr3_aa: CSAGGGQGIVGGYTF; cdr3_nt: TGCAGTGCTGGGGGGGGGCAGGGTATAGTCGGTGGCTACACCTTC; j_call: TRBJ1-2; clone_size: -; v_call: TRBV20-1; d_call: -
cdr3_aa: CASSVEPAGGYGYTF; cdr3_nt: TGTGCCAGCAGCGTAGAACCGGCAGGGGGATATGGCTACACCTTC; j_call: TRBJ1-2; clone_size: -; v_call: TRBV9; d_call: TRBD1
cdr3_aa: CASSLLYDSLMNTEAFF; cdr3_nt: TGTGCCAGCAGCTTACTATACGACAGTCTCATGAACACTGAAGCTTTCTTT; j_call: TRBJ1-1; clone_size: -; v_call: TRBV7-6; d_call: -
cdr3_aa: CASSQDGSWYTEAFF; cdr3_nt: TGTGCCAGCAGCCAAGATGGGTCGTGGTACACTGAAGCTTTCTTT; j_call: TRBJ1-1; clone_size: -; v_call: TRBV3-1; d_call: -
cdr3_aa: CSTRDTYGYTF; cdr3_nt: TGCAGCACCCGGGACACCTATGGCTACACCTTC; j_call: TRBJ1-2; clone_size: few; v_call: TRBV29-1; d_call: -
cdr3_aa: CSVTRDEGQQYF; cdr3_nt: TGCAGCGTTACCCGGGACGAAGGTCAGCAGTACTTC; j_call: TRBJ2-7; clone_size: once; v_call: TRBV29-1; d_call: -
cdr3_aa: CASSLDSNSPLHF; cdr3_nt: TGTGCCAGCAGCTTAGACAGTAATTCACCCCTCCACTTT; j_call: TRBJ1-6; clone_size: few; v_call: TRBV7-2; d_call: -
cdr3_aa: CASSMSRVLPYEQYF; cdr3_nt: TGTGCCAGTAGTATGTCGAGAGTCCTTCCCTACGAGCAGTACTTC; j_call: TRBJ2-7; clone_size: many; v_call: TRBV19; d_call: -
cdr3_aa: CASSLAGTQNTGELFF; cdr3_nt: TGTGCCAGCAGCTTAGCGGGGACGCAGAACACCGGGGAGCTGTTTTTT; j_call: TRBJ2-2; clone_size: -; v_call: TRBV11-1; d_call: -
cdr3_aa: CASSIQGRTEAFF; cdr3_nt: TGTGCCAGTAGTATCCAGGGGCGTACTGAAGCTTTCTTT; j_call: TRBJ1-1; clone_size: few; v_call: TRBV19; d_call: -
cdr3_aa: CASRVAPGGDTEAFF; cdr3_nt: TGTGCCAGCAGGGTCGCCCCGGGGGGGGACACTGAAGCTTTCTTT; j_call: TRBJ1-1; clone_size: many; v_call: TRBV7-9; d_call: -
cdr3_aa: CASSSDRGTEAFF; cdr3_nt: TGTGCCAGCAGCTCGGACAGGGGTACTGAAGCTTTCTTT; j_call: TRBJ1-1; clone_size: few; v_call: TRBV7-8; d_call: TRBD1
cdr3_aa: CASSDRENRQYF; cdr3_nt: TGTGCCAGCAGTGATAGGGAAAACCGGCAGTACTTC; j_call: TRBJ2-7; clone_size: -; v_call: TRBV2; d_call: -
cdr3_aa: CASSSWGSSGANVLTF; cdr3_nt: TGTGCCAGCAGTTCATGGGGGTCCTCTGGGGCCAACGTCCTGACTTTC; j_call: TRBJ2-6; clone_size: -; v_call: TRBV11-1; d_call: -
cdr3_aa: CASSLRGPPLHF; cdr3_nt: TGTGCCAGCAGCCTCAGGGGTCCACCCCTCCACTTT; j_call: TRBJ1-6; clone_size: few; v_call: TRBV7-3; d_call: -
cdr3_aa: CASSSGDGGDTQYF; cdr3_nt: TGTGCCAGCAGCTCCGGGGATGGGGGAGATACGCAGTATTTT; j_call: TRBJ2-3; clone_size: many; v_call: TRBV7-2; d_call: -
cdr3_aa: CASSQKRGETQYF; cdr3_nt: TGTGCCAGCAGCCAAAAGCGTGGAGAGACCCAGTACTTC; j_call: TRBJ2-5; clone_size: -; v_call: TRBV7-9; d_call: -
cdr3_aa: CASSLFPSGRETQYF; cdr3_nt: TGCGCCAGCAGCCTCTTCCCATCGGGTCGGGAGACCCAGTACTTC; j_call: TRBJ2-5; clone_size: many; v_call: TRBV4-1; d_call: -
cdr3_aa: CAIRVGEETQYF; cdr3_nt: TGTGCCATCAGGGTAGGAGAAGAGACCCAGTACTTC; j_call: TRBJ2-5; clone_size: few; v_call: TRBV10-3; d_call: -
cdr3_aa: CATRYRDSHTQYF; cdr3_nt: TGTGCCACCAGATACCGGGACTCGCATACGCAGTATTTT; j_call: TRBJ2-3; clone_size: many; v_call: TRBV15; d_call: -
cdr3_aa: CASREIGEQYF; cdr3_nt: TGTGCCAGCAGGGAAATAGGCGAGCAGTACTTC; j_call: TRBJ2-7; clone_size: few; v_call: TRBV2; d_call: -
cdr3_aa: CASSQEGRDTQYF; cdr3_nt: TGCGCCAGCAGCCAAGAGGGCAGGGATACGCAGTATTTT; j_call: TRBJ2-3; clone_size: many; v_call: TRBV4-1; d_call: -
cdr3_aa: CASSFGGQGGFF; cdr3_nt: TGTGCCAGCAGTTTTGGCGGCCAGGGGGGTTTCTTT; j_call: TRBJ1-1; clone_size: -; v_call: TRBV28; d_call: TRBD1
cdr3_aa: CSATRTGSPLHF; cdr3_nt: TGCAGTGCAACCCGGACCGGATCACCCCTCCACTTT; j_call: TRBJ1-6; clone_size: many; v_call: TRBV20-1; d_call: -
cdr3_aa: CASSYRQSSYYGYAF; cdr3_nt: TGTGCCAGCAGTTACCGACAGTCCAGTTACTATGGCTACGCCTTC; j_call: TRBJ1-2; clone_size: -; v_call: TRBV6-5; d_call: -
cdr3_aa: CSVRGQRAYGYTF; cdr3_nt: TGCAGCGTGAGGGGACAGCGAGCCTATGGCTACACCTTC; j_call: TRBJ1-2; clone_size: -; v_call: TRBV29-1; d_call: TRBD1
cdr3_aa: CASSLEVGQGWETQYF; cdr3_nt: TGTGCCAGCAGCTTAGAAGTCGGGCAGGGCTGGGAGACCCAGTACTTC; j_call: TRBJ2-5; clone_size: -; v_call: TRBV7-9; d_call: -
cdr3_aa: CASSSLTSGGSTNEQFF; cdr3_nt: TGTGCCAGTAGTTCCTTGACTAGCGGGGGGTCTACCAATGAGCAGTTCTTC; j_call: TRBJ2-1; clone_size: many; v_call: TRBV19; d_call: TRBD2
cdr3_aa: CASSLAGIYEQYF; cdr3_nt: TGTGCCAGCAGTCTCGCGGGGATCTACGAGCAGTACTTC; j_call: TRBJ2-7; clone_size: -; v_call: TRBV12-3/TRBV12-4; d_call: -
cdr3_aa: CASSPDRNYGYTF; cdr3_nt: TGTGCCAGCAGCCCGGACAGAAACTATGGCTACACCTTC; j_call: TRBJ1-2; clone_size: few; v_call: TRBV7-2; d_call: -
cdr3_aa: CASSVAGYTDTQYF; cdr3_nt: TGTGCCAGCAGCGTTGCGGGCTACACAGATACGCAGTATTTT; j_call: TRBJ2-3; clone_size: -; v_call: TRBV9; d_call: -
cdr3_aa: CAWISSGAYNEQFF; cdr3_nt: TGTGCCTGGATCTCTAGCGGGGCCTACAATGAGCAGTTCTTC; j_call: TRBJ2-1; clone_size: many; v_call: TRBV30; d_call: TRBD2
cdr3_aa: CASTRTGYGNQPQHF; cdr3_nt: TGTGCCAGCACCAGGACAGGGTATGGTAATCAGCCCCAGCATTTT; j_call: TRBJ1-5; clone_size: few; v_call: TRBV2; d_call: TRBD1
cdr3_aa: CASSVGRGTGVYYEQYF; cdr3_nt: TGTGCCAGCAGCGTAGGGAGGGGGACAGGGGTCTACTACGAGCAGTACTTC; j_call: TRBJ2-7; clone_size: -; v_call: TRBV9; d_call: TRBD1
cdr3_aa: CASSIASGSYNEQFF; cdr3_nt: TGTGCCAGTAGTATAGCTAGCGGGAGCTACAATGAGCAGTTCTTC; j_call: TRBJ2-1; clone_size: -; v_call: TRBV19; d_call: TRBD2